This T cell receptor beta chain was sequenced during a study of T cells in localized non-small cell lung cancer. Study findings and constraints: Appearances in adjacent lung were noted for a median about 60 of the top 100 tumor clones. Uninvolved adjacent lung showed the highest T cell clonality, exceeding tumor.

Of note for this clone: The antigen is unknown.

Germline CDR1 and CDR2: LNHDA and SQIVND (reference sequence). The CDR3 consists of 15 residues. The V and J ends lost 5 bases and 2 bases respectively, with 12 bases between them. Using immunoSEQ multiplex PCR, the repertoire was profiled, and TCRdb retains in-frame clones only, with some absent. There are about 40,000 clones in the sample; approximately 80% occur only once, and about 7% lies in the top ten. The sample was peripheral blood mononuclear cells, taken before any cancer treatment. This TCR was sampled from a male donor at least 60 years old with stage II lung adenocarcinoma. This chain links TRBV19 with TRBJ2-2; weak D call: TRBD1 (6 bases). The CDR3 loop is CASSPPGQNTGELFF. The DNA of the CDR3 is TGTGCCAGTAGTCCGCCGGGACAAAACACCGGGGAGCTGTTTTTT.